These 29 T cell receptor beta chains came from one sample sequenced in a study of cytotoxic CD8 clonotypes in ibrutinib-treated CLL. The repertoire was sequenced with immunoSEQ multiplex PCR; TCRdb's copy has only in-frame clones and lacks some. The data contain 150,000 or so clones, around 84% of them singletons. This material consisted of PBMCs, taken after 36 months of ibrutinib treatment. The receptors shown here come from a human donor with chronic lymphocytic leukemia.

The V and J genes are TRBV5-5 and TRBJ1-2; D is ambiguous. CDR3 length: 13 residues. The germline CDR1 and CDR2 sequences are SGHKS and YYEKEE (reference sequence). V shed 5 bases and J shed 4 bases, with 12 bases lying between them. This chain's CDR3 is CASRTFGGYGYTF. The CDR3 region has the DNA TGTGCCAGCAGGACTTTCGGTGGCTATGGCTACACCTTC.

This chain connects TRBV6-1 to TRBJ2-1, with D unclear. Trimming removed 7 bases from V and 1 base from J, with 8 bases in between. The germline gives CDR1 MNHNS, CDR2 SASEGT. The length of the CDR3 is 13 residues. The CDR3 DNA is TGTGCCAGCAAGTGGGGTTCCTACAATGAGCAGTTCTTC. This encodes CASKWGSYNEQFF.

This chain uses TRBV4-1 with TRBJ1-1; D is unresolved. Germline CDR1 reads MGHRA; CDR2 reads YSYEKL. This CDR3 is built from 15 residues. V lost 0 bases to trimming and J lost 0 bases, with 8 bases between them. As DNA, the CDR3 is TGCGCCAGCAGCCAAGAGGGCGTAATGAACACTGAAGCTTTCTTT. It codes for CASSQEGVMNTEAFF.

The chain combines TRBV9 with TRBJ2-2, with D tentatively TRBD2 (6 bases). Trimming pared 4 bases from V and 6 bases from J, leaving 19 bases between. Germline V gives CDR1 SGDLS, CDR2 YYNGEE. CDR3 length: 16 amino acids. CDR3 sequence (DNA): TGTGCCAGCAGCCCATGGGGGACTCGAACCGCCGGGGAGCTGTTTTTT. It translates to CASSPWGTRTAGELFF.

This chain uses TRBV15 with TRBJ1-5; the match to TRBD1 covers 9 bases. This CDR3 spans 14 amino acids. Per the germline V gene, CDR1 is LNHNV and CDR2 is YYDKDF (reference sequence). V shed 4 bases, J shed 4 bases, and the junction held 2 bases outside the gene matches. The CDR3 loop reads CATSIGQGNQPQHF. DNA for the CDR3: TGTGCCACCAGCATTGGACAGGGGAATCAGCCCCAGCATTTT. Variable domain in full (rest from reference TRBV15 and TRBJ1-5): DAMVIQNPRYQVTQFGKPVTLSCSQTLNHNVMYWYQQKSSQAPKLLFHYYDKDFNNEADTPDNFQSRRPNTSFCFLDIRSPGLGDTAMYLCATSIGQGNQPQHFGDGTRLSIL.

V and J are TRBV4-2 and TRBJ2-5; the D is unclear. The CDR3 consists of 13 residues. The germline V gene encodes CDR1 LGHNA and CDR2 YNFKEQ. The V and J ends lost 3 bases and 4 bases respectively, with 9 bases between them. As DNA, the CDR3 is TGTGCCAGCAGCCAGACTCCCGGAGAGACCCAGTACTTC. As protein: CASSQTPGETQYF.

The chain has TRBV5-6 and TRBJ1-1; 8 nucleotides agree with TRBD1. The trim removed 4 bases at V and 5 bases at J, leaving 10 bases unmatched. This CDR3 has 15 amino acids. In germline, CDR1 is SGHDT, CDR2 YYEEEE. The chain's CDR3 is CASSRPGTGRTEAFF. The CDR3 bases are TGTGCCAGCAGCCGACCCGGGACAGGTCGGACTGAAGCTTTCTTT.

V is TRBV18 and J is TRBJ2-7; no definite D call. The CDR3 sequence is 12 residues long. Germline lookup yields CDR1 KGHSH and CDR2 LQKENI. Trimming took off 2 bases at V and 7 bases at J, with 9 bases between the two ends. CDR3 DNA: TGTGCCAGCTCACCAATGAAAGGGGAGCAGTACTTC. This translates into CASSPMKGEQYF.

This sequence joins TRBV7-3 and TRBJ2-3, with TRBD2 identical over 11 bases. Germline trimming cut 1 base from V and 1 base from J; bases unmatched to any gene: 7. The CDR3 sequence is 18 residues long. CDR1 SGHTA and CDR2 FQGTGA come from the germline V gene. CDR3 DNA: TGTGCCAGCAGCTTAAGGGCCACTAGCGGGAGAGGCACAGATACGCAGTATTTT. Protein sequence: CASSLRATSGRGTDTQYF.

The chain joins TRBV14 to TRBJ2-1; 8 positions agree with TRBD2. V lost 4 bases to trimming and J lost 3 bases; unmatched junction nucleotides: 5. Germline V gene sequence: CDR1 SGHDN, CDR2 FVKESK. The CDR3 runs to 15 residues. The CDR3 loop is CASSRAGGYYNEQFF. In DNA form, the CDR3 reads TGTGCCAGCAGCCGTGCGGGGGGTTACTACAATGAGCAGTTCTTC.

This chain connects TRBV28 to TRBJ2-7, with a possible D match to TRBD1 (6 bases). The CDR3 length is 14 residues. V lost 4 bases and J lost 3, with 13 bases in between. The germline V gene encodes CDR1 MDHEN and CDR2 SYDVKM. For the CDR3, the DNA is TGTGCCAGCAGTTCCGAAAAGACAGGCTACGAGCAGTACTTC. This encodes CASSSEKTGYEQYF.

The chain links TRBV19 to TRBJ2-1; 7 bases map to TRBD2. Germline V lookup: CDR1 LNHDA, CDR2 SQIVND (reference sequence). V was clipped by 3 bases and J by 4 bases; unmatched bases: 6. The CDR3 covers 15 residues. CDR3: CASSIWRESYNEQFF. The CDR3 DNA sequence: TGTGCCAGTAGTATCTGGCGGGAGTCTTACAATGAGCAGTTCTTC.

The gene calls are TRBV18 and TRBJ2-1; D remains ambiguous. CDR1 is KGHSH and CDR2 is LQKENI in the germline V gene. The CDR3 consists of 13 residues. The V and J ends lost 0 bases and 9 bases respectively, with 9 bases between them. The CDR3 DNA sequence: TGTGCCAGCTCACCACCCGTCCTCGGTGAGCAGTTCTTC. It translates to CASSPPVLGEQFF.

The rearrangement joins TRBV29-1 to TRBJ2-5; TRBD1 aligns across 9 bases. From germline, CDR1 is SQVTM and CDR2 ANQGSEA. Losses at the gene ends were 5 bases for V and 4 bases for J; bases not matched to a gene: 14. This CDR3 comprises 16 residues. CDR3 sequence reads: CSVSTGGGFGAETQYF. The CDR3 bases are TGCAGCGTTTCGACAGGGGGAGGGTTCGGAGCAGAGACCCAGTACTTC. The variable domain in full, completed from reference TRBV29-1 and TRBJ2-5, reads SAVISQKPSRDICQRGTSLTIQCQVDSQVTMMFWYRQQPGQSLTLIATANQGSEATYESGFVIDKFPISRPNLTFSTLTVSNMSPEDSSIYLCSVSTGGGFGAETQYFGPGTRLLVL.

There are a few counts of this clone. As DNA, the CDR3 is TGTGCCTGGATTCGGGACTCGTACAATGAGCAGTTCTTC. Amino acid sequence: CAWIRDSYNEQFF. This chain joins TRBV30 and TRBJ2-1; D might be TRBD2 (6 bases). The CDR3 is 13 residues long. Germline V CDR1 and CDR2: GTSNPN, SVGIG (reference sequence). Trimming took 4 bases from V and 4 from J, leaving 11 bases between them.

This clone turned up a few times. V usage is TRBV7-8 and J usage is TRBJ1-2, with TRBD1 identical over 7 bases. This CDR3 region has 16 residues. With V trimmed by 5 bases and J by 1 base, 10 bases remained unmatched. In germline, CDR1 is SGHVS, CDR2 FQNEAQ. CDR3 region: CASSQKQGPFNYGYTF. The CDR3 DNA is TGTGCCAGCAGCCAGAAACAGGGGCCATTTAACTATGGCTACACCTTC.

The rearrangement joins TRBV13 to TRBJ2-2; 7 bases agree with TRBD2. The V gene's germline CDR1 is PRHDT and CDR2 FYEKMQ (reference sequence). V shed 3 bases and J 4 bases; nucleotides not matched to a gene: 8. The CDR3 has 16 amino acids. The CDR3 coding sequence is TGTGCCAGCAGCTTGGGCATGCGGGGGTCCACCGGGGAGCTGTTTTTT. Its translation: CASSLGMRGSTGELFF.

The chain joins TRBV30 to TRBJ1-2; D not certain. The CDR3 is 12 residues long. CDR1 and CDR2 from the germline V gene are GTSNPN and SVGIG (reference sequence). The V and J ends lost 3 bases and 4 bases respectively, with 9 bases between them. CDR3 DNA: TGTGCCTGGAGCAATTTACGCTATGGCTACACCTTC. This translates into CAWSNLRYGYTF.

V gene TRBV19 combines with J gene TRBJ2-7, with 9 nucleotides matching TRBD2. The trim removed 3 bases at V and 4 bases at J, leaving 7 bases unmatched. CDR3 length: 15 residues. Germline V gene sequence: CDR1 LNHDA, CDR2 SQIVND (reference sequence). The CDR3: CASSIAAGGGYEQYF. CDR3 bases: TGTGCCAGTAGTATTGCAGCGGGAGGTGGGTACGAGCAGTACTTC.

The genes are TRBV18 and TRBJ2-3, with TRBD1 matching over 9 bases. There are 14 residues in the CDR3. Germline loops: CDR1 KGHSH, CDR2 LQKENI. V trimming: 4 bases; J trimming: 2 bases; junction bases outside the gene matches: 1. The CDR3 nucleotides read TGTGCCAGCTCACGGGACAGGGACACAGATACGCAGTATTTT. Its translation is CASSRDRDTDTQYF.

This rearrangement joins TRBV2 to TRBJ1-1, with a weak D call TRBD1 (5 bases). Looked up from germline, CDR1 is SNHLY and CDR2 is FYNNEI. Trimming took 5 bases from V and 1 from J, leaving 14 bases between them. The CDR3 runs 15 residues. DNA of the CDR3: TGTGCCAGCAGTTGGGCAGGGCAGGCGAACACTGAAGCTTTCTTT. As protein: CASSWAGQANTEAFF.

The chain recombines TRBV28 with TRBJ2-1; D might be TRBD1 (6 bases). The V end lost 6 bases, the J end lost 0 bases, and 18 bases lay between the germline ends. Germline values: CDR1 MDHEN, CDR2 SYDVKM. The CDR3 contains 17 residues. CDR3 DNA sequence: TGTGCCAGCAGCCCAGGGGACCTCGGGGTCTCCTACAATGAGCAGTTCTTC. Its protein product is CASSPGDLGVSYNEQFF.

The CDR3 sequence: CAWSRQGNTEAFF. The CDR3 nucleotides are TGTGCCTGGAGTCGGCAGGGTAACACTGAAGCTTTCTTT. V is TRBV30 and J is TRBJ1-1; possibly TRBD1 for D (5 bases). The CDR3 length is 13 residues. Germline lookup yields CDR1 GTSNPN and CDR2 SVGIG (reference sequence). Deletions cut 2 bases from V and 2 bases from J, with 9 bases between.

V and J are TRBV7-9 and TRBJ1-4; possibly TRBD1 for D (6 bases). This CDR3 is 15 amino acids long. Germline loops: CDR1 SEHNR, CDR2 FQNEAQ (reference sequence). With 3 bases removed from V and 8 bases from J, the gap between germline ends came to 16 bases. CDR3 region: CASSFTGGRREKLFF. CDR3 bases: TGTGCCAGCAGCTTCACGGGGGGGCGGCGGGAAAAACTGTTTTTT.

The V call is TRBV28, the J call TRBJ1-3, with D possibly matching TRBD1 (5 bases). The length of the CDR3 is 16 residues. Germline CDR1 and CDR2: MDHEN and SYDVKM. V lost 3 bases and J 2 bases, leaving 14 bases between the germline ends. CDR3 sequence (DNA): TGTGCCAGCAGTTTCCGCCCCAGGGATCCTGGAAACACCATATATTTT. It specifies CASSFRPRDPGNTIYF.

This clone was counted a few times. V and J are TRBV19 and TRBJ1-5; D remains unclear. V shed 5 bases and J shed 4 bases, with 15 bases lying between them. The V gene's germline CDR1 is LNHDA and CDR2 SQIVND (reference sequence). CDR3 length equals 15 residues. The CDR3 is CASSETPQGNQPQHF. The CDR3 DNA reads TGTGCCAGTAGTGAGACACCCCAAGGGAATCAGCCCCAGCATTTT.

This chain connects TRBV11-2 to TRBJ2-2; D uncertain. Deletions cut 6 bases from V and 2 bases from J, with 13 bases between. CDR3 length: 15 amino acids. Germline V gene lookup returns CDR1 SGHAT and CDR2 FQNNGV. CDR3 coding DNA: TGTGCCAGCAGACCCCTTAACAACAACACCGGGGAGCTGTTTTTT. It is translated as CASRPLNNNTGELFF.

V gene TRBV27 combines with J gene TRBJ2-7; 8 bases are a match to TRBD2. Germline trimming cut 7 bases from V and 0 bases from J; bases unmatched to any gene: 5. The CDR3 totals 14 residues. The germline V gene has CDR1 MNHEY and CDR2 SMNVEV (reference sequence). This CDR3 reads CASKRAGASYEQYF. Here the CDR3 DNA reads TGTGCCAGCAAGAGAGCGGGAGCCTCCTACGAGCAGTACTTC.

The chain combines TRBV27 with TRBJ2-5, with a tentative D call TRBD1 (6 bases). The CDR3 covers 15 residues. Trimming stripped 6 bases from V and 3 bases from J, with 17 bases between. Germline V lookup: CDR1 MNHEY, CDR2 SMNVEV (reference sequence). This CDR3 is CASSQRWQGKETQYF. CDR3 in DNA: TGTGCCAGCAGCCAAAGGTGGCAGGGGAAAGAGACCCAGTACTTC.